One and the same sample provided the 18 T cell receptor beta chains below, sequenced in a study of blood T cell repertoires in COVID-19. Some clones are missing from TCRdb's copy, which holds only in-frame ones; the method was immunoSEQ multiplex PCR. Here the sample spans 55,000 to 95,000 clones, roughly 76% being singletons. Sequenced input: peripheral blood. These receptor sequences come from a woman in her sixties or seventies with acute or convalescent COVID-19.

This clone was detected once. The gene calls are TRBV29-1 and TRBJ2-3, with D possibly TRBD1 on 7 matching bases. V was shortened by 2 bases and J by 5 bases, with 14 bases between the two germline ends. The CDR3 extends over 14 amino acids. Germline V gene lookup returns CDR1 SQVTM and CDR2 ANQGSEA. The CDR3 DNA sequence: TGCAGCGTTGAACAGGGGGACTCCTTAGATACGCAGTATTTT. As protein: CSVEQGDSLDTQYF.

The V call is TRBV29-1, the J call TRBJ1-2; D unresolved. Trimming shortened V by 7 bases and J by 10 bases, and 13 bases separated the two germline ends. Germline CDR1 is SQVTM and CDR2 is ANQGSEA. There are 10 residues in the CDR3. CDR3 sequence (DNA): TGCAGCGCCGAATCGGAGTTCTACACCTTC. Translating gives CSAESEFYTF.

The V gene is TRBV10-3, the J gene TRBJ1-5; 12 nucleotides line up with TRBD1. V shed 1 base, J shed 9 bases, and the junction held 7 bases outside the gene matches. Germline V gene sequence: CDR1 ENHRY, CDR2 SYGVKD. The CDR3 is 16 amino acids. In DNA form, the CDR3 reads TGTGCCATCAGTGAGTTGGGACAGGGGGCCCGGGGGCCCCAGCATTTT. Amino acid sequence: CAISELGQGARGPQHF.

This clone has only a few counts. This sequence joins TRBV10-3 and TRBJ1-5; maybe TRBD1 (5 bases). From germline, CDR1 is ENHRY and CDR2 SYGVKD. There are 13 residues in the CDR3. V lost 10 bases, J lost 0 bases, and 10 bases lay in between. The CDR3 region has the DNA TGTGCCAACCCACAGGATAGCAATCAGCCCCAGCATTTT. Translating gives CANPQDSNQPQHF.

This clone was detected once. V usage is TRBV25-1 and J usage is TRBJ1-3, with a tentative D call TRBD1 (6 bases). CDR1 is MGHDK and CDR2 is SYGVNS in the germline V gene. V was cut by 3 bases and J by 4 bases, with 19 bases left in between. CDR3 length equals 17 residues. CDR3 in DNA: TGTGCCAGCAGTGACCGGCGAGATACAGGGAAGGGAAACACCATATATTTT. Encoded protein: CASSDRRDTGKGNTIYF.

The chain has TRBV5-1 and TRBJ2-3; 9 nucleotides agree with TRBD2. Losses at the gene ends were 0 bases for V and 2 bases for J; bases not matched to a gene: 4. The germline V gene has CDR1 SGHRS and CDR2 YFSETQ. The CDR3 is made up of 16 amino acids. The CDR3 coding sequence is TGCGCCAGCAGCTTGGCGCTAGCGGGGACCACAGATACGCAGTATTTT. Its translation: CASSLALAGTTDTQYF.

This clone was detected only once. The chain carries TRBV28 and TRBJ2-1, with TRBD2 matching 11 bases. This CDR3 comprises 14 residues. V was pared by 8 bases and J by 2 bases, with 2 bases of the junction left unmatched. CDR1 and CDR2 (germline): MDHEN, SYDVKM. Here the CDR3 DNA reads TGTGCCAGCTATAGCGGGAGGGCCTACAATGAGCAGTTCTTC. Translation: CASYSGRAYNEQFF.

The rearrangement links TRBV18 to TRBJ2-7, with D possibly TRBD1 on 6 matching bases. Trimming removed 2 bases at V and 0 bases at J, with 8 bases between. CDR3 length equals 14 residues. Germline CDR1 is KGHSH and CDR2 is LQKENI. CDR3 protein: CASSPDRSSYEQYF. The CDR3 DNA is TGTGCCAGCTCACCAGACAGGAGCTCCTACGAGCAGTACTTC. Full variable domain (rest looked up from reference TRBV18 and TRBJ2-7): NAGVMQNPRHLVRRRGQEARLRCSPMKGHSHVYWYRQLPEEGLKFMVYLQKENIIDESGMPKERFSAEFPKEGPSILRIQQVVRGDSAAYFCASSPDRSSYEQYFGPGTRLTVT.

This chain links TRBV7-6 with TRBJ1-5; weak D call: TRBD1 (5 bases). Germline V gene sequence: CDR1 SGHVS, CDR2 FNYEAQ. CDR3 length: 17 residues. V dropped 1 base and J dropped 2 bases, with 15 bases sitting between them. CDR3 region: CASSLDAQGRGNQPQHF. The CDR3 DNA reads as TGTGCCAGCAGCTTAGACGCTCAGGGAAGGGGCAATCAGCCCCAGCATTTT.

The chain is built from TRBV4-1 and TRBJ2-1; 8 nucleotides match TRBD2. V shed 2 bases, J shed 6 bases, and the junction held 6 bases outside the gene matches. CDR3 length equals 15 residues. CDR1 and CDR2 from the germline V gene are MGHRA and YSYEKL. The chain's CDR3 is CASSQLGLGVNEQFF. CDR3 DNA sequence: TGCGCCAGCAGCCAACTGGGACTAGGGGTCAATGAGCAGTTCTTC.

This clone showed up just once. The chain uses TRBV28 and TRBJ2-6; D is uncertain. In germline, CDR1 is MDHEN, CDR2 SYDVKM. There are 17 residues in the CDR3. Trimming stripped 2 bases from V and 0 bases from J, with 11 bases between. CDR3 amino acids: CASSLIGQASGANVLTF. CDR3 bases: TGTGCCAGCAGTTTAATCGGCCAGGCCTCTGGGGCCAACGTCCTGACTTTC.

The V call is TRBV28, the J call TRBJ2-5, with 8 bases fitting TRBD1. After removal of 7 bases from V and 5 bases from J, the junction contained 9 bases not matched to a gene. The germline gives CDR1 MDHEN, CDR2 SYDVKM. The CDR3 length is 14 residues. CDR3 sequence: CASILAGGGETQYF. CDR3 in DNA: TGTGCCAGCATCCTTGCAGGGGGCGGGGAGACCCAGTACTTC.

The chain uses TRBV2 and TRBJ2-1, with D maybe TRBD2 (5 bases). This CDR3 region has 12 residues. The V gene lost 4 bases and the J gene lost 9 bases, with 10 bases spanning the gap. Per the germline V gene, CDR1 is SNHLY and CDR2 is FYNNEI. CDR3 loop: CASSVQRSEQFF. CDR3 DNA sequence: TGTGCCAGCAGTGTCCAGCGGTCTGAGCAGTTCTTC.

The DNA of the CDR3 is TGTGCCAGCAGTTACGGCGGGGGGGTGAAGCCCCAGCATTTT. This sequence encodes CASSYGGGVKPQHF. The rearrangement joins TRBV6-5 to TRBJ1-5, with D possibly TRBD1 on 5 matching bases. V lost 2 bases to trimming and J lost 8 bases, with 13 bases between them. The germline CDR1 and CDR2 sequences are MNHEY and SVGAGI. CDR3 length: 14 amino acids.

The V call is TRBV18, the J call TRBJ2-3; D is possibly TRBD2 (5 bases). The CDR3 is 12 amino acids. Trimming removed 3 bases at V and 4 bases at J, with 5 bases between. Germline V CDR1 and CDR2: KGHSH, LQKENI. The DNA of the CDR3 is TGTGCCAGCTCACCGAGGGCAGATACGCAGTATTTT. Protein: CASSPRADTQYF.

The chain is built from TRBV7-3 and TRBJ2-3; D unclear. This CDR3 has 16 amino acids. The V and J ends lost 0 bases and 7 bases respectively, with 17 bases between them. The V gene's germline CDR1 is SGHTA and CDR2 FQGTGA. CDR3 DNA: TGTGCCAGCAGCTTAACCAGTAGCCCGTATATATATACGCAGTATTTT. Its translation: CASSLTSSPYIYTQYF.

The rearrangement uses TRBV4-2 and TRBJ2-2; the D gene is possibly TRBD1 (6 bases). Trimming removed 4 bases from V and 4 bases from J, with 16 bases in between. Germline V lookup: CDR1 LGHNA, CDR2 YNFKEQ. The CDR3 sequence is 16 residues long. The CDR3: CASSPKRGTGTGELFF. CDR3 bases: TGTGCCAGCAGCCCCAAGAGGGGGACGGGCACCGGGGAGCTGTTTTTT.

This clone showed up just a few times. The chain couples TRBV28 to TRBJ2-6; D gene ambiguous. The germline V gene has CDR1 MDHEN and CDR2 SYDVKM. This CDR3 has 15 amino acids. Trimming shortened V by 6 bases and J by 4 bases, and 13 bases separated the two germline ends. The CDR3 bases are TGTGCCAGCAGCTCCCTCTCTTTGGGGGCCAACGTCCTGACTTTC. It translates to CASSSLSLGANVLTF.